One and the same sample provided the 27 T cell receptor beta chains below, sequenced in a study of blood T cell repertoires in COVID-19. Clones were sequenced by immunoSEQ multiplex PCR, and TCRdb holds only the in-frame ones, with some missing. The sample includes 150,000 to 200,000 clones, 80% to 90% of them seen just once. The sample was peripheral blood. These TCRs come from a man between 65 and 80 years old with active or convalescent COVID-19.

V and J are TRBV9 and TRBJ2-3, with 9 bases aligning to TRBD2. The V and J ends lost 3 bases and 5 bases, in that order; junction bases with no gene match: 4. Germline V gives CDR1 SGDLS, CDR2 YYNGEE. CDR3 length equals 14 residues. CDR3 sequence reads: CASSGSGSVDTQYF. CDR3 nucleotide sequence: TGTGCCAGCAGCGGTAGCGGGAGTGTAGATACGCAGTATTTT.

The chain has TRBV30 and TRBJ1-5; D is unclear. Germline-derived CDR1 and CDR2 are GTSNPN and SVGIG (reference sequence). The CDR3 has 13 residues. V was shortened by 7 bases and J by 0 bases, with 10 bases between the two germline ends. CDR3 in DNA: TGTGCCTTATCCCGGGATAGCAATCAGCCCCAGCATTTT. Translation gives CALSRDSNQPQHF.

This clone was counted a few times. The J gene is TRBJ1-2, the V gene TRBV4-1, with D possibly matching TRBD1 (5 bases). Trimming took off 0 bases at V and 7 bases at J, with 12 bases between the two ends. CDR3 length equals 14 residues. Germline CDR1 and CDR2: MGHRA and YSYEKL. Written as DNA, the CDR3 is TGCGCCAGCAGCCAAGATCGGGGGAGGGTTGGCTACACCTTC. Translation: CASSQDRGRVGYTF.

V and J are TRBV7-9 and TRBJ1-4; D is possibly TRBD1 (5 bases). The V end lost 8 bases, the J end lost 8 bases, and 18 bases lay between the germline ends. The germline gives CDR1 SEHNR, CDR2 FQNEAQ (reference sequence). The CDR3 extends over 14 amino acids. CDR3 residues: CASAGAGRGEKLFF. CDR3 coding DNA: TGTGCCAGCGCCGGGGCGGGGCGGGGCGAAAAACTGTTTTTT. Based on the CDR3 plus reference TRBV7-9 and TRBJ1-4, the full variable domain is DTGVSQNPRHKITKRGQNVTFRCDPISEHNRLYWYRQTLGQGPEFLTYFQNEAQLEKSRLLSDRFSAERPKGSFSTLEIQRTEQGDSAMYLCASAGAGRGEKLFFGSGTQLSVL.

The J gene is TRBJ2-7, the V gene TRBV28; maybe TRBD1 (6 bases). Germline-derived CDR1 and CDR2 are MDHEN and SYDVKM. Trimming left V 2 bases short and J 3 bases short, with 14 bases between. The CDR3 is 15 residues long. The CDR3 reads CASSLGRTVVYEQYF. The CDR3 DNA is TGTGCCAGCAGTTTAGGTCGGACAGTAGTCTACGAGCAGTACTTC.

V and J are TRBV30 and TRBJ2-7; 16 bases map to TRBD2. Germline V gene lookup returns CDR1 GTSNPN and CDR2 SVGIG (reference sequence). V trimming: 2 bases; J trimming: 3 bases; junction bases outside the gene matches: 13. The CDR3 extends over 19 amino acids. CDR3 in amino acids: CAWSSRTGLAGGLIYEQYF. CDR3 bases: TGTGCCTGGAGTTCCCGGACGGGACTAGCGGGAGGGCTCATCTACGAGCAGTACTTC.

The chain has TRBV7-9 and TRBJ2-2; 9 bases line up with TRBD1. This CDR3 region has 15 residues. V was clipped by 4 bases and J by 6 bases; unmatched bases: 6. CDR1 is SEHNR, CDR2 FQNEAQ, per germline (reference sequence). CDR3 protein: CASSWWTGEAGELFF. Written as DNA, the CDR3 is TGTGCCAGCAGCTGGTGGACAGGGGAGGCCGGGGAGCTGTTTTTT.

The chain couples TRBV25-1 to TRBJ1-2, with D perhaps matching TRBD1 (5 bases). V was clipped by 2 bases and J by 4 bases, with 11 bases between them. This CDR3 region has 14 residues. CDR1 is MGHDK, CDR2 SYGVNS, per germline. The CDR3 spells CASSERAGFYGYTF. For the CDR3, the DNA is TGTGCCAGCAGTGAAAGGGCAGGGTTCTATGGCTACACCTTC.

The chain recombines TRBV28 with TRBJ2-1, with 7 bases matching TRBD1. The CDR3 covers 13 residues. V gave up 4 bases and J gave up 8 bases; unmatched junction bases: 5. Germline V gene data show CDR1 as MDHEN and CDR2 as SYDVKM. The CDR3 here is CASSYPGTDEQFF. In nucleotides, the CDR3 is TGTGCCAGCAGTTACCCCGGGACAGATGAGCAGTTCTTC.

The V call is TRBV27, the J call TRBJ2-3; 13 positions agree with TRBD2. With V trimmed by 5 bases and J by 5 bases, 7 bases remained unmatched. CDR1 is MNHEY and CDR2 is SMNVEV in the germline V gene (reference sequence). CDR3 length equals 16 residues. CDR3 sequence (DNA): TGTGCCAGCAGTCAACTAGCGGGGGGGCCCGAAGATACGCAGTATTTT. Protein product: CASSQLAGGPEDTQYF.

There are a few counts of this clone. The chain uses TRBV21-1 and TRBJ2-5; the table's D gene call, TRBD2, was not cross checked with the DNA. TRBV21-1 is designated a pseudogene. The length of the CDR3 is 18 residues. As DNA, the CDR3 is TGTGCCAGCAGCAAAGACCCGGCTAGCGGGAGGGCGGTAGAGACCCAGTACTTC. Translated: CASSKDPASGRAVETQYF.

The chain links TRBV10-3 to TRBJ2-7; tentative D call: TRBD2 (7 bases). Trimming pared 0 bases from V and 10 bases from J, leaving 16 bases between. Germline V lookup: CDR1 ENHRY, CDR2 SYGVKD. The CDR3 loop spans 14 amino acids. CDR3 sequence reads: CAISESGGGVAQYF. DNA for the CDR3: TGTGCCATCAGTGAGTCGGGCGGGGGCGTCGCCCAGTACTTC.

This clone appeared a few times. This chain links TRBV27 with TRBJ2-7; 8 positions agree with TRBD1. The junction had 9 bases not matched to a gene; V was cut back by 5 bases and J by 0 bases. CDR3 length equals 16 residues. The V gene's germline CDR1 is MNHEY and CDR2 SMNVEV (reference sequence). The CDR3 DNA sequence: TGTGCCAGCAGTCCGTGGACAGGGCAGAGCTCCTACGAGCAGTACTTC. Translated: CASSPWTGQSSYEQYF.

CDR3 in DNA: TGCAGCGCCGAACCCTCTAGCGCCGGACTGGAGCAGTTCTTC. Encoded protein: CSAEPSSAGLEQFF. V gene TRBV29-1 combines with J gene TRBJ2-1; the D gene is possibly TRBD2 (6 bases). The CDR3 spans 14 residues. Trimming left V 7 bases short and J 10 bases short, with 23 bases between. Germline CDR1 reads SQVTM; CDR2 reads ANQGSEA.

The sample holds one count of this clone. CDR3 region: CASRDRGPNEQFF. CDR3 sequence (DNA): TGTGCCAGCCGGGACAGGGGTCCCAATGAGCAGTTCTTC. The chain is built from TRBV19 and TRBJ2-1, with 10 nucleotides matching TRBD1. V gave up 9 bases and J gave up 6 bases; unmatched junction bases: 5. Germline-derived CDR1 and CDR2 are LNHDA and SQIVND (reference sequence). CDR3 length equals 13 residues. Variable domain in full (rest from reference TRBV19 and TRBJ2-1): DGGITQSPKYLFRKEGQNVTLSCEQNLNHDAMYWYRQDPGQGLRLIYYSQIVNDFQKGDIAEGYSVSREKKESFPLTVTSAQKNPTAFYLCASRDRGPNEQFFGPGTRLTVL.

This chain uses TRBV6-5 with TRBJ2-3; 7 nucleotides line up with TRBD2. The V gene's germline CDR1 is MNHEY and CDR2 SVGAGI. Germline trimming cut 7 bases from V and 1 base from J; bases unmatched to any gene: 8. This CDR3 is 15 amino acids long. The chain's CDR3 is CASKNIAGGTDTQYF. The CDR3, as DNA: TGTGCCAGCAAGAACATCGCGGGAGGCACAGATACGCAGTATTTT.

This clone appeared once. The rearrangement links TRBV30 to TRBJ1-5; 9 positions match TRBD1. With 3 bases clipped from V and 6 bases from J, the junction kept 12 bases outside the gene matches. There are 16 residues in the CDR3. CDR1 and CDR2 (germline): GTSNPN, SVGIG (reference sequence). The CDR3 loop is CAWRKNLDRGIQPQHF. In DNA form, the CDR3 reads TGTGCCTGGAGAAAGAACTTGGACAGGGGAATTCAGCCCCAGCATTTT.

The table lists this clone with a count of one. The CDR3 DNA reads TGTGCCAGCACCAATCCCGGACGGACAAGCACAGATACGCAGTATTTT. Its protein product is CASTNPGRTSTDTQYF. The genes are TRBV7-9 and TRBJ2-3; tentative D call: TRBD1 (5 bases). V lost 7 bases to trimming and J lost 0 bases, with 17 bases between them. The CDR3 spans 16 residues. Germline V gene lookup returns CDR1 SEHNR and CDR2 FQNEAQ (reference sequence).

The J gene is TRBJ1-2, the V gene TRBV6-5; 10 positions match TRBD1. Germline CDR1 and CDR2: MNHEY and SVGAGI. V lost 6 bases and J lost 8; bases outside the gene matches: 6. This CDR3 has 13 residues. Here the CDR3 reads CASRGTGAEGYTF. The CDR3 coding sequence is TGTGCCAGCAGGGGGACAGGGGCGGAGGGCTACACCTTC.

The V gene is TRBV6-2 or TRBV6-3, the J gene TRBJ2-1; 8 positions match TRBD2. The CDR3 totals 16 residues. The junction had 14 bases not matched to a gene; V was cut back by 5 bases and J by 8 bases. Germline V gene data show CDR1 as MNHEY and CDR2 as SVGEGT. CDR3 DNA: TGTGCCAGCAGTGACCGGGTAGCGGGAATGCAGGATGAGCAGTTCTTC. As protein: CASSDRVAGMQDEQFF.

The V call is TRBV10-2, the J call TRBJ1-6; 7 positions match TRBD1. This CDR3 is 14 amino acids long. The ends lost 7 bases at V and 8 bases at J; junction bases unmatched: 8. Germline CDR1 reads WSHSY; CDR2 reads SAAADI. The CDR3 loop reads CASTRQGLDSPLHF. The CDR3 nucleotides are TGCGCCAGCACCAGACAGGGCTTAGATTCACCCCTCCACTTT.

In this sample, this clone turned up a few times. The rearrangement links TRBV7-2 to TRBJ2-7, with 8 bases that match TRBD2. V lost 5 bases, J lost 4 bases, and 13 bases stayed unmatched. Germline loops: CDR1 SGHTA, CDR2 FQGNSA. The CDR3 sequence is 16 residues long. The CDR3 sequence: CASSPGGAGVAYEQYF. Written as DNA, the CDR3 is TGTGCCAGCAGCCCGGGGGGAGCGGGAGTTGCGTACGAGCAGTACTTC. Looking up the rest from reference TRBV7-2 and TRBJ2-7 gives the full variable domain: GAGVSQSPSNKVTEKGKDVELRCDPISGHTALYWYRQSLGQGLEFLIYFQGNSAPDKSGLPSDRFSAERTGGSVSTLTIQRTQQEDSAVYLCASSPGGAGVAYEQYFGPGTRLTVT.

In its sample, this clone was seen once. V usage is TRBV5-4 and J usage is TRBJ2-7; 11 nucleotides match TRBD2. Trimming at V came to 2 bases and at J to 3 bases, leaving 4 bases not matched to a gene. CDR1 and CDR2 from the germline V gene are SGHNT and YYREEE (reference sequence). This CDR3 is built from 15 residues. The CDR3 bases are TGTGCCAGCAGCTTAGCTAGCGGGGGGCTCTACGAGCAGTACTTC. The encoded protein is CASSLASGGLYEQYF.

The chain joins TRBV5-4 to TRBJ2-1; D perhaps matches TRBD2 (6 bases). The V and J ends lost 4 bases and 1 base respectively, with 12 bases between them. CDR3 length equals 15 residues. Germline-derived CDR1 and CDR2 are SGHNT and YYREEE (reference sequence). DNA for the CDR3: TGTGCCAGCAGCAGGAGGGGCGGGTCCTACAATGAGCAGTTCTTC. As protein: CASSRRGGSYNEQFF.

The chain is built from TRBV7-9 and TRBJ2-2, with D uncertain. This CDR3 spans 15 amino acids. Per the germline V gene, CDR1 is SEHNR and CDR2 is FQNEAQ (reference sequence). V dropped 2 bases and J dropped 4 bases, with 11 bases sitting between them. DNA for the CDR3: TGTGCCAGCAGCTTACAACGCCCGAGCACCGGGGAGCTGTTTTTT. This translates into CASSLQRPSTGELFF.

This CDR3 is CASSQDHVGGSFAGELFF. As DNA, the CDR3 is TGTGCCAGCAGCCAAGATCATGTTGGCGGGAGTTTCGCCGGGGAGCTGTTTTTT. The chain has TRBV3-1 (or the pseudogene TRBV3-2) and TRBJ2-2, with 7 bases identical to TRBD2. V shed 0 bases and J 6 bases; nucleotides not matched to a gene: 13. The germline V gene has CDR1 LGHDT and CDR2 YNNKEL (reference sequence). This CDR3 has 18 residues.

The chain links TRBV2 to TRBJ2-5; weak D call: TRBD2 (6 bases). With 4 bases removed from V and 2 bases from J, the gap between germline ends came to 17 bases. The V gene's germline CDR1 is SNHLY and CDR2 FYNNEI. The CDR3 has 16 residues. In nucleotides, the CDR3 is TGTGCCAGCAGTGCACCAAGGCGGGGAACGCAAGAGACCCAGTACTTC. Protein: CASSAPRRGTQETQYF. The entire variable domain, with the rest obtained from reference TRBV2 and TRBJ2-5, is as follows: EPEVTQTPSHQVTQMGQEVILRCVPISNHLYFYWYRQILGQKVEFLVSFYNNEISEKSEIFDDQFSVERPDGSNFTLKIRSTKLEDSAMYFCASSAPRRGTQETQYFGPGTRLLVL.